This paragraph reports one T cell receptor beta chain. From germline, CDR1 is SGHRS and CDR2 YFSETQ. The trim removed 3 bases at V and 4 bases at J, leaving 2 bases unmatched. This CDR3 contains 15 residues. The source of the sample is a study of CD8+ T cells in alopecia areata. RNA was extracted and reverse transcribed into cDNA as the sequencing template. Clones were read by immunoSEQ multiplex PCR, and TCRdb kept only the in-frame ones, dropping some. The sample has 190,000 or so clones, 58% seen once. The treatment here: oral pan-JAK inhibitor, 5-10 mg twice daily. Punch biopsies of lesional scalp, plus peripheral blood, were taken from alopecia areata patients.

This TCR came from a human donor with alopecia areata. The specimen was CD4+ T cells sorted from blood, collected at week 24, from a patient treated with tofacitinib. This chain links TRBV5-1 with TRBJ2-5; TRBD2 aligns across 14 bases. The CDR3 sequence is CASSSGLAGGETQYF. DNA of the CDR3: TGCGCCAGCAGCTCCGGACTAGCGGGAGGAGAGACCCAGTACTTC. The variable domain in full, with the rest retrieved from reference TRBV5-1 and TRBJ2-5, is KAGVTQTPRYLIKTRGQQVTLSCSPISGHRSVSWYQQTPGQGLQFLFEYFSETQRNKGNFPGRFSGRQFSNSRSEMNVSTLELGDSALYLCASSSGLAGGETQYFGPGTRLLVL.